The 2 T cell receptor beta chains below come from one sample, sequenced in a study of identical twins. TCRdb itself ran the 5' RACE reads through MiXCR, one entry per CDR3 protein. The table lists about 280,000 distinct CDR3 sequences, about 8% of them singletons. In addition, the sample was reused for a study of yellow fever vaccine responses in identical twins.

Sequencing was done on a sample of memory (CD45RO+) T cells sorted from blood. Receptors originate from a young woman in good health.

At least ten counts were recorded for this clonotype. The chain has TRBV20-1 and TRBJ2-2; 8 nucleotides match TRBD2. The length of the CDR3 is 15 residues. The germline V gene has CDR1 DFQATT and CDR2 SNEGSKA (reference sequence). With V trimmed by 0 bases and J by 7 bases, 7 bases remained unmatched. The CDR3 coding sequence is TGCAGTGCTAGAGACGGCGGGAGGTCCGGCGGGGAGCTGTTTTTT. Translation: CSARDGGRSGGELFF.

This clonotype was seen more than once but under ten times. J is TRBJ2-1 and V is TRBV7-8; 7 bases line up with TRBD2. V lost 2 bases and J lost 0; bases outside the gene matches: 7. Germline CDR1 and CDR2: SGHVS and FQNEAQ. CDR3 size: 17 residues. The CDR3 DNA reads as TGTGCCAGCAGCTTATATGTAGCGGGCCACTCCTACAATGAGCAGTTCTTC. It codes for CASSLYVAGHSYNEQFF. The complete variable domain, with remaining parts taken from reference TRBV7-8 and TRBJ2-1, reads GAGVSQSPRYKVAKRGQDVALRCDPISGHVSLFWYQQALGQGPEFLTYFQNEAQLDKSGLPSDRFFAERPEGSVSTLKIQRTQQEDSAVYLCASSLYVAGHSYNEQFFGPGTRLTVL.